This T cell receptor (beta chain) came from a study of beta chain features in type 1 diabetes. About the research overall: All samples combined gave under 110,000,000 sorted cells for examination. Findings of the study overall: In every one of the four CD4+ subsets, TCRB CDR3s were moderately but significantly shorter in Type 1 diabetes patients. For patients, the naive, central memory and Treg TCRB repertoires appeared more alike than for healthy donors.

This clone was found a few times. The antigen is undetermined. The study reverse transcribed the entire isolated RNA, so it sequenced expressed TCRB transcripts. TCRdb keeps only in-frame clones here, not all; method: immunoSEQ multiplex PCR. Here the sample spans about 640,000 clones, approximately 13% being singletons. The germline V gene encodes CDR1 SGHDT and CDR2 YYEEEE. The CDR3 runs 15 residues. V was shortened by 4 bases and J by 2 bases, with 15 bases between the two germline ends. This receptor was taken from a man between 25 and 39 years old with type 1 diabetes. The sample consisted of naive CD4+ T cells from blood. The chain couples TRBV5-6 to TRBJ1-2; TRBD1 might be the D (5 bases). CDR3 DNA: TGTGCCAGCAGCAGATCCGGGACGGAAAACTATGGCTACACCTTC. Amino acid sequence: CASSRSGTENYGYTF.